This passage covers 9 T cell receptor beta chains from one sample sequenced in a study of PD-1 blockade in classical Hodgkin lymphoma. The protocol was immunoSEQ multiplex PCR, while the TCRdb copy is restricted to in-frame clones and leaves out a portion. Counted here are about 20,000 clones, about 80% occurring once; the ten biggest clones make up more than 5.5%. This sample's time point: cycle 4 day 1 (C4D1), after less than seven weeks of nivolumab. Relapse after autologous stem cell transplantation occurred in every patient, and brentuximab vedotin exposure varied. Magnetic negative selection of thawed PBMCs yielded the CD8+ T cells. The material was CD8+ T cells from blood, obtained before the fourth cycle of nivolumab. The receptors derive from a human donor with classical Hodgkin lymphoma.

This chain connects TRBV27 to TRBJ1-6; D may be TRBD1 (5 bases). Deletions cut 1 base from V and 11 bases from J, with 21 bases between. Germline V gives CDR1 MNHEY, CDR2 SMNVEV (reference sequence). The CDR3 has 17 residues. The CDR3 DNA sequence: TGTGCCAGCAGTTTATTGAGGGGCCCCGCCCTTGGGACACCCCTCCACTTT. Translation gives CASSLLRGPALGTPLHF.

This chain links TRBV27 with TRBJ2-7, with D possibly being TRBD1 or TRBD2 (5 bases each). The length of the CDR3 is 14 residues. CDR1 MNHEY and CDR2 SMNVEV come from the germline V gene (reference sequence). V gave up 6 bases and J gave up 7 bases, with 19 bases separating them. CDR3 coding DNA: TGTGCCAGCAGCCCCTCGGGGCCCTTCGGGGAGCAGTACTTC. This translates into CASSPSGPFGEQYF.

A few counts support this clone. The chain joins TRBV5-6 to TRBJ1-5; D uncertain. Per germline, CDR1 SGHDT and CDR2 YYEEEE. Trimming cost V 3 bases and J 0 bases, with 10 bases left between them. The CDR3 extends over 15 amino acids. CDR3 nucleotides: TGTGCCAGCAGCTCAGGACGGATTAGCAATCAGCCCCAGCATTTT. Its translation: CASSSGRISNQPQHF.

The chain couples TRBV29-1 to TRBJ1-1; the D is unclear. Germline V gene sequence: CDR1 SQVTM, CDR2 ANQGSEA. CDR3 length: 12 amino acids. Deletions cut 4 bases from V and 5 bases from J, with 11 bases between. The CDR3 coding sequence is TGCAGCGTTGGGGGAAGTTTAACTGAAGCTTTCTTT. Amino acids: CSVGGSLTEAFF.

This chain links TRBV9 with TRBJ2-5, with TRBD2 matching over 10 bases. The CDR3 covers 16 residues. The J segment lost 1 base and the V segment lost 0 bases, leaving 3 bases of the junction unmatched. The germline V gene encodes CDR1 SGDLS and CDR2 YYNGEE. The CDR3 nucleotides are TGTGCCAGCAGCGTAGAGGAGCGGGGGGGCCAAGAGACCCAGTACTTC. It specifies CASSVEERGGQETQYF.

This chain links TRBV9 with TRBJ2-6; 12 positions match TRBD2. CDR3 length: 18 amino acids. After removal of 3 bases from V and 0 bases from J, the junction contained 4 bases not matched to a gene. CDR1 SGDLS and CDR2 YYNGEE come from the germline V gene. CDR3 in amino acids: CASSAWGLAGSGANVLTF. CDR3 sequence (DNA): TGTGCCAGCAGCGCGTGGGGACTAGCGGGCTCTGGGGCCAACGTCCTGACTTTC. The full variable domain, completed using reference TRBV9 and TRBJ2-6, is DSGVTQTPKHLITATGQRVTLRCSPRSGDLSVYWYQQSLDQGLQFLIQYYNGEERAKGNILERFSAQQFPDLHSELNLSSLELGDSALYFCASSAWGLAGSGANVLTFGAGSRLTVL.

The J gene is TRBJ1-5, the V gene TRBV30; 8 nucleotides agree with TRBD1. Trimming took 5 bases from V and 1 from J; bases not matched to a gene: 7. Germline values: CDR1 GTSNPN, CDR2 SVGIG (reference sequence). CDR3 length: 15 residues. The CDR3 here is CAWGTGGSSNQPQHF. In nucleotides, the CDR3 is TGTGCCTGGGGTACAGGGGGATCGAGCAATCAGCCCCAGCATTTT.

CDR3 region: CASSSRDGAYEQYF. The CDR3, as DNA: TGTGCCAGCAGCTCGCGGGACGGAGCCTACGAGCAGTACTTC. The chain carries TRBV11-2 and TRBJ2-7; weak D call: TRBD2 (6 bases). This CDR3 spans 14 amino acids. Germline V CDR1 and CDR2: SGHAT, FQNNGV. V was shortened by 4 bases and J by 2 bases, with 12 bases between the two germline ends.

This chain links TRBV2 with TRBJ2-7; perhaps TRBD2 as D (6 bases). The CDR3 runs to 14 residues. Deletions cut 6 bases from V and 3 bases from J, with 15 bases between. The germline gives CDR1 SNHLY, CDR2 FYNNEI. Written as DNA, the CDR3 is TGTGCCAGCAGGTCTCGGGACTTTTTCTACGAGCAGTACTTC. This gives the protein CASRSRDFFYEQYF.